Listed below are T cell receptor beta chains from one sample, sequenced in a study of blood T cell repertoires in COVID-19. Repertoires were generated with immunoSEQ multiplex PCR, while TCRdb's copy carries only in-frame clones and drops some. The data show some 74,000 clones, about 91% seen once. The sample was peripheral blood. The receptors come from a woman older than 75 with acute or convalescent COVID-19. Each CDR3 is given with its conserved first and last residue.

TRBV5-1	CASSWREASGSGTQYF
TRBV14	CASSPQGGETQYF
TRBV18	CASSPTSSEQYF
TRBV6-2/TRBV6-3	CASSPRGVAGEETQYF
TRBV4-2	CASSRQGGDEQFF
TRBV29-1	CSVELLGARETQYF
TRBV7-7	CASSLDRADGTQYF
TRBV3-1/TRBV3-2	CASSQPGQGNSPLHF
TRBV24-1	CATSDGTPSAYRELFF
TRBV7-2	CASSPWPGNNEQFF
TRBV30	CAWSFSPFGGTSGRVGTDTQYF
TRBV19	CASRDQGQGAGETQYF
TRBV3-1/TRBV3-2	CASSQVAGNYGYTF
TRBV5-4	CASRDRAGANVLTF
TRBV28	CASRRQTSTGELFF
TRBV19	CASSISGLPYGSLFF
TRBV3-1/TRBV3-2	CASSQDIGGWYNEQFF
TRBV18	CASSPGQEEGYTF
TRBV27	CASSPGWEGNYGYTF
TRBV2	CASSDDRTTTNEKLFF
TRBV5-1	CASSSQDRDTEAFF
TRBV2	CASREFGLTNTEAFF
TRBV5-1	CASSVGGVTNTEAFF
TRBV9	CASSPPGFNAYNEQFF
TRBV21-1	CASSKAAGGRTGELFF
TRBV30	CAWTPGGWEKLFF
TRBV7-2	CASSLITSGGYEQFF
TRBV19	CASSIDRATNEKLFF
TRBV19	CASSPGWTNEKLFF
TRBV19	CASTSGLAGHYEQYF
TRBV7-9	CASSPTGQGVDEQFF
TRBV19	CASSKQRINTGELFF
TRBV7-9	CASWTSGGPYNEQFF
TRBV5-1	CASSLDGYTGYGYTF
TRBV7-9	CASSFQGGTNEKLFF
TRBV3-1/TRBV3-2	CASRTGGNTEAFF
TRBV19	CASSTRGQGGGTEAFF
TRBV30	CAWSVGTSGRNEQYF
TRBV4-2	CASSQAPTLRGELFF
TRBV19	CASSPGGGGDTQYF
TRBV10-3	CAIASGGWDTIYF
TRBV29-1	CSVESGTSGYEQYF
TRBV5-1	CASNIGAVNTEAFF
TRBV3-1/TRBV3-2	CASSQRAITRHEQYF
TRBV9	CASSPAAQPYNEQFF
TRBV16	CASSPNRIEAFF
TRBV2	CASSESGSSYNEQFF
TRBV18	CASSPPTGRNYGYTF
TRBV24-1	CATSDLRGTSYEQYF
TRBV11-1	CASNRLAEGNEQFF
TRBV6-6	CASSYPSGGEGDEQFF
TRBV10-3	CAISATTGSDGELFF
TRBV7-2	CASSSRQGRTYEQYF
TRBV20-1	CSAGTGNEQYF
TRBV5-6	CASSRDSSTDTQYF